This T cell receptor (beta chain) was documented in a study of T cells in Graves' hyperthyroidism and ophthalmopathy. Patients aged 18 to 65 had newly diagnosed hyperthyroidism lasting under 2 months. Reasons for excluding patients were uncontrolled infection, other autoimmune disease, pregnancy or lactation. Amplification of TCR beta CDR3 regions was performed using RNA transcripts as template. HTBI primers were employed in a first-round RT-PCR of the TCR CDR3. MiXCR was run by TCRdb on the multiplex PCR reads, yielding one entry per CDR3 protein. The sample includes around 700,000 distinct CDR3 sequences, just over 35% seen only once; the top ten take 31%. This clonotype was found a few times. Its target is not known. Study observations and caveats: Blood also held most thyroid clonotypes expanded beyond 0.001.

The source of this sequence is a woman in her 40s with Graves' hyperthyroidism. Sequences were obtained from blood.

The DNA for the CDR3 is TGTGCCACCAGTGACAGTAGGAGGGATGAGCAGTTCTTC. It specifies CATSDSRRDEQFF. V is TRBV24-1 and J is TRBJ2-1; D possibly corresponds to TRBD2 (6 bases). The CDR3 contains 13 residues. Germline-derived CDR1 and CDR2 are KGHDR and SFDVKD. V was trimmed by 4 bases and J by 8 bases, leaving 11 bases between them.